This TCR beta chain was obtained from a study of cytotoxic CD8 clonotypes in ibrutinib-treated CLL. Here immunoSEQ multiplex PCR was the method, and the copy in TCRdb shows in-frame clones only, minus some. This table holds around 50,000 clones, around 60% found once. The TCR originated in a human donor with chronic lymphocytic leukemia. Source: PBMCs, taken after 24 months of ibrutinib treatment.

The CDR3 coding sequence is TGCGCCAGCAGCGGACAGGGCTCACTCAACGAGCAGTACTTC. Amino acids: CASSGQGSLNEQYF. The chain links TRBV5-1 to TRBJ2-7; TRBD1 agrees at 8 bases. Per germline, CDR1 SGHRS and CDR2 YFSETQ. The CDR3 totals 14 residues. V shed 4 bases and J 5 bases; nucleotides not matched to a gene: 8.